The 21 T cell receptor beta chains below come from one sample, sequenced in a study of shared clonotypes between healthy human individuals. TCRdb's table, derived via immunoSEQ multiplex PCR, lists solely in-frame clones and lacks some. The table has approximately 2.5 million clones, approximately 94% seen once; the top ten hold around 0.14%. The source material was naive CD4+ T cells sorted from blood. Described subset: CD45RA+ positively selected. The source of these receptors is a young man in good health.

The V gene is TRBV11-2, the J gene TRBJ2-5; 7 bases line up with TRBD1. CDR1 and CDR2 from the germline V gene are SGHAT and FQNNGV. The CDR3 consists of 15 residues. V was pared by 5 bases and J by 2 bases, with 8 bases of the junction left unmatched. CDR3 region: CASSPGTGQQETQYF. In DNA form, the CDR3 reads TGTGCCAGCAGCCCGGGTACGGGACAGCAAGAGACCCAGTACTTC. The full variable domain, with the rest looked up from reference TRBV11-2 and TRBJ2-5, is EAGVAQSPRYKIIEKRQSVAFWCNPISGHATLYWYQQILGQGPKLLIQFQNNGVVDDSQLPKDRFSAERLKGVDSTLKIQPAKLEDSAVYLCASSPGTGQQETQYFGPGTRLLVL.

The gene calls are TRBV6-1 and TRBJ1-3; D unresolved. The CDR3 runs to 15 residues. V was clipped by 1 base and J by 1 base, with 8 bases between them. Germline V gene lookup returns CDR1 MNHNS and CDR2 SASEGT. The CDR3 DNA follows: TGTGCCAGCAGTGAAGAAGTGTGGTCTGGAAACACCATATATTTT. As protein: CASSEEVWSGNTIYF.

The chain has TRBV7-6 and TRBJ2-3, with D perhaps TRBD2 (5 bases). Germline CDR1 reads SGHVS; CDR2 reads FNYEAQ. The CDR3 contains 16 residues. V was clipped by 1 base and J by 7 bases, with 18 bases between them. The CDR3 reads CASSLGGSVLSNTQYF. As DNA, the CDR3 is TGTGCCAGCAGCTTAGGAGGGAGCGTCCTCTCAAATACGCAGTATTTT.

J is TRBJ1-1 and V is TRBV6-5; D unresolved. Germline CDR1 MNHEY, CDR2 SVGAGI. The CDR3 spans 13 residues. The V end lost 0 bases, the J end lost 3 bases, and 5 bases lay between the germline ends. CDR3 sequence reads: CASSYSSDTEAFF. The CDR3 DNA reads as TGTGCCAGCAGTTACTCTTCCGACACTGAAGCTTTCTTT.

The gene calls are TRBV29-1 and TRBJ2-3; 7 bases agree with TRBD2. V lost 4 bases and J lost 4; bases outside the gene matches: 8. CDR1 and CDR2 from the germline V gene are SQVTM and ANQGSEA. The CDR3 covers 14 residues. The CDR3, as DNA: TGCAGCGTTGGGAAAGCGACTAGCTCAGATACGCAGTATTTT. Translated: CSVGKATSSDTQYF.

As regards this clone: The sample holds other DNA sequences that translate to the same CDR3. The V call is TRBV7-2, the J call TRBJ2-5; D not resolved. V lost 4 bases and J lost 5, with 5 bases in between. The V gene's germline CDR1 is SGHTA and CDR2 FQGNSA. The CDR3 has 11 residues. CDR3 region: CASSSWETQYF. The CDR3 region has the DNA TGTGCCAGCAGCTCGTGGGAGACCCAGTACTTC.

The chain joins TRBV6-6 to TRBJ1-2; 12 bases line up with TRBD1. The V segment lost 5 bases and the J segment 8 bases; nucleotides outside the gene matches: 9. The CDR3 spans 15 residues. Looked up from germline, CDR1 is MNHNY and CDR2 is SVGAGI (reference sequence). CDR3 sequence: CASSSPGQGARGYTF. The CDR3 DNA reads as TGTGCCAGCAGTAGCCCGGGACAGGGGGCCCGAGGCTACACCTTC.

V is TRBV9 and J is TRBJ2-7; D remains unclear. This CDR3 has 13 residues. Germline CDR1 and CDR2: SGDLS and YYNGEE. Between the trimmed V and J ends, which lost 6 bases and 9 bases, there was a span of 19 bases. The CDR3 protein is CASNVPLADGQYF. The CDR3 DNA reads TGTGCCAGCAACGTCCCCCTCGCCGACGGGCAGTACTTC.

The gene calls are TRBV6-5 and TRBJ2-7; perhaps TRBD2 as D (6 bases). Trimming pared 0 bases from V and 3 bases from J, leaving 12 bases between. This CDR3 has 15 amino acids. Germline lookup yields CDR1 MNHEY and CDR2 SVGAGI. The CDR3 nucleotides read TGTGCCAGCAGTTACTCGACTAGTGAGTTCTACGAGCAGTACTTC. Translated: CASSYSTSEFYEQYF.

The J gene is TRBJ2-4, the V gene TRBV10-3, with D unresolved. Germline V lookup: CDR1 ENHRY, CDR2 SYGVKD. This CDR3 contains 16 residues. V was clipped by 0 bases and J by 1 base, with 10 bases between them. For the CDR3, the DNA is TGTGCCATCAGTGAGTCTTTCAGAGACGCCAAAAACATTCAGTACTTC. The encoded protein is CAISESFRDAKNIQYF.

The genes are TRBV7-8 and TRBJ2-2; a weak D match, TRBD1 (6 bases). Germline loops: CDR1 SGHVS, CDR2 FQNEAQ. V lost 1 base and J 6 bases, leaving 9 bases between the germline ends. The CDR3 spans 14 residues. This CDR3 is CASSLGGGSGELFF. In DNA form, the CDR3 reads TGTGCCAGCAGCTTAGGAGGGGGATCCGGGGAGCTGTTTTTT.

V usage is TRBV9 and J usage is TRBJ2-7, with TRBD1 as a possible D gene (6 bases). The CDR3 has 15 amino acids. Trimming took off 4 bases at V and 4 bases at J, with 18 bases between the two ends. The germline CDR1 and CDR2 sequences are SGDLS and YYNGEE. As DNA, the CDR3 is TGTGCCAGCAGCCCCCGCGCAGGGGAAGGGTACGAGCAGTACTTC. Translation: CASSPRAGEGYEQYF. The whole variable domain, remainder taken from reference TRBV9 and TRBJ2-7, is DSGVTQTPKHLITATGQRVTLRCSPRSGDLSVYWYQQSLDQGLQFLIQYYNGEERAKGNILERFSAQQFPDLHSELNLSSLELGDSALYFCASSPRAGEGYEQYFGPGTRLTVT.

V is TRBV28 and J is TRBJ1-1, with no clear D. The V end was cut by 9 bases, the J end by 4 bases, with 18 bases between. There are 14 residues in the CDR3. The germline gives CDR1 MDHEN, CDR2 SYDVKM. CDR3 in DNA: TGTGCCAGTAGAACCTCAATTCTGACCACTGAAGCTTTCTTT. Its translation is CASRTSILTTEAFF.

Remarks on this clone: Other DNA sequences from this sample encode an identical CDR3 as well. This sequence joins TRBV7-2 and TRBJ2-1, with 9 bases lining up with TRBD2. The germline V gene encodes CDR1 SGHTA and CDR2 FQGNSA. CDR3 length equals 13 residues. J lost 9 bases, V lost 4 bases, and 4 bases had no gene match. The CDR3 DNA reads as TGTGCCAGCAGCTCCGGGACTAGCACTGAGCAGTTCTTC. This gives the protein CASSSGTSTEQFF.

Only a few counts were recorded for this clone. The gene calls are TRBV7-9 and TRBJ1-5; tentatively, D is TRBD1 (6 bases). Germline lookup yields CDR1 SEHNR and CDR2 FQNEAQ (reference sequence). CDR3 size: 15 residues. With 5 bases removed from V and 4 bases from J, the gap between germline ends came to 15 bases. Here the CDR3 DNA reads TGTGCCAGCAGCGAAGCAGAAGGGGGAAATCAGCCCCAGCATTTT. It codes for CASSEAEGGNQPQHF.

V usage is TRBV5-5 and J usage is TRBJ1-1, with D possibly TRBD1 on 6 matching bases. With 4 bases removed from V and 5 bases from J, the gap between germline ends came to 21 bases. The V gene's germline CDR1 is SGHKS and CDR2 YYEKEE (reference sequence). The CDR3 extends over 16 amino acids. CDR3 residues: CASSTRAPRGLTEAFF. In DNA, the CDR3 is TGTGCCAGCAGCACCCGGGCTCCAAGGGGGTTGACTGAAGCTTTCTTT.

V is TRBV21-1 and J is TRBJ1-3; the table's D call, TRBD1, has no DNA check behind it. TRBV21-1 is a documented pseudogene. The CDR3 loop spans 18 amino acids. CDR3: CASSKEGTGKYSGNTIYF. CDR3 in DNA: TGTGCCAGCAGCAAAGAGGGGACAGGGAAATACTCTGGAAACACCATATATTTT.

V gene TRBV21-1 combines with J gene TRBJ2-2; TRBD1 is the table's D call and was not checked against the DNA. TRBV21-1 corresponds to a pseudogene. The CDR3 covers 14 residues. CDR3 amino acids: CASSAVDRGGELFF. The CDR3 region has the DNA TGTGCCAGCAGCGCCGTAGACAGGGGTGGAGAGCTGTTTTTT.

V and J are TRBV5-1 and TRBJ1-2; D unclear. The CDR3 length is 15 residues. Germline values: CDR1 SGHRS, CDR2 YFSETQ. V lost 5 bases and J lost 5, with 19 bases in between. The CDR3 nucleotides read TGCGCCAGCAGAGGCAGGTCCGGAAGTTATTATGGCTACACCTTC. It yields the protein CASRGRSGSYYGYTF.

The V gene is TRBV11-3, the J gene TRBJ1-3; D is unclear. The germline V gene has CDR1 SGHNT and CDR2 YENEEA. V lost 5 bases to trimming and J lost 0 bases, with 11 bases between them. The CDR3 consists of 15 residues. CDR3 in DNA: TGTGCCAGCAGCCCTCTTCGGGCCTCTGGAAACACCATATATTTT. It specifies CASSPLRASGNTIYF. Drawing the rest from reference TRBV11-3 and TRBJ1-3, the complete variable domain is EAGVVQSPRYKIIEKKQPVAFWCNPISGHNTLYWYLQNLGQGPELLIRYENEEAVDDSQLPKDRFSAERLKGVDSTLKIQPAELGDSAVYLCASSPLRASGNTIYFGEGSWLTVV.

On this clone: This CDR3 is also generated by other DNA sequences in the sample. V gene TRBV18 combines with J gene TRBJ1-1, with 8 positions matching TRBD1. After removal of 1 base from V and 4 bases from J, the junction contained 2 bases not matched to a gene. There are 14 residues in the CDR3. Germline V lookup: CDR1 KGHSH, CDR2 LQKENI. The CDR3 protein is CASSPRTGTTEAFF. The CDR3 DNA reads TGTGCCAGCTCACCACGGACAGGGACCACTGAAGCTTTCTTT.